The sequence of this TCR beta chain was determined in a study of T cells in Graves' hyperthyroidism and ophthalmopathy (dated 2019 in TCRdb). Regarding the study in general: Peripheral blood samples were taken at the time of initial diagnosis, prior to any treatment. After blood sampling, hyperthyroidism patients were treated with methimazole at a starting dose of 30 mg daily, and ophthalmopathy patients were treated with high-dose intravenous methylprednisolone. Prospective prediction of ophthalmopathy was tested in an independent validation cohort of some 19 hyperthyroidism patients and 17 patients who later progressed to ophthalmopathy. For training and testing, the 80 to 100 patients in the discovery cohort were randomly divided in a 7:3 ratio. TCR V-J signatures able to tell the groups apart were searched for in a discovery cohort of 90 to 100 patients, of whom more than 40 had Graves' ophthalmopathy and roughly 59 had stable Graves' hyperthyroidism. The paper reports TCR Vbeta CDR3 sequencing of 140 or so peripheral blood samples: fewer than 50 ophthalmopathy, under 80 hyperthyroidism and 17 progressor patients. The study also compared thyroid tissue and blood T-cell repertoires from 5 to 7 Graves' hyperthyroidism patients.

The CDR3 runs 16 amino acids, cysteine and phenylalanine included. The read is trimmed to its CDR3 DNA, 48 bases read in frame from base 1. CDR1 and CDR2 are read off the germline V gene as SGHAT and FQNNGV. Trimming takes 0 bases off V and 7 bases off J; junction bases not matched to a gene: 10. Ophthalmopathy patients had moderately to severely active disease, Clinical Activity Score of at least 3, NOSPECS grade of at least 4, and duration under 3 months. Exclusion was applied to patients with uncontrolled infections, other autoimmune diseases, pregnancy or lactation. Diagnoses were established on the basis of clinical symptoms, serum thyroxine and TRAb, thyroid ultrasound, and orbital computed tomography. PBMCs were separated from 10 ml of fresh peripheral blood using Ficoll-Paque density gradient centrifugation. Total RNA was extracted with Trizol reagent, and quality was checked on an Agilent 2100 Bioanalyzer.

The research as a whole found: In validation, the model predicted progression to ophthalmopathy a median of roughly 6.1 months before onset, with approximately 70% sensitivity and just under 75% specificity. Ophthalmopathy was separated from stable hyperthyroidism by a 13 V-J signature model, with around 90% sensitivity and just over 81% specificity obtained in cross-validation and 80%/75% obtained in testing. No statistical method was used to set the sample size in advance, and investigators knew the group allocation. Most expanded thyroid clonotypes (frequency above 0.001) were also detected in blood, suggesting blood repertoires may reflect thyroid immune responses.

TCR beta CDR3 regions were amplified from RNA transcripts. The first round of RT-PCR for the TCR CDR3 was performed with the HTBI primer set and the Qiagen OneStep RT-PCR kit. A second multiplex PCR round built the libraries, followed by size selection and purification. Paired-end sequencing of the libraries was performed with 100 bp reads on an Illumina HiSeq2000. In the original analysis: SOAPnuke was used to process the raw data, with reads discarded if the reads contained adapters or uncalled bases, had a mean Phred below 15, or lacked an exact constant-primer or identifier match. COPE v1.2.5 was used to merge high-quality paired reads, and clonotypes were defined as unique nucleotide sequences. Clonotypes were aligned to IMGT TRBV, TRBD and TRBJ reference segments using MiTCR v1.1. The analysis was restricted to V-J combinations with a frequency above 0.0001, which together covered 99.2% of the repertoires. A TCS score was defined as the ratio of F50 (clonal expansion) to E x V (chaos), with BLOSUM62-based TCRdist applied between CDR3 peptides within each V-J. Welch's t-statistics and random forest reduced 514 V-J features to about 12, which were used in a naive Bayes classifier (R e1071). Using fastp at Q25 and MiXCR, TCRdb reprocessed the public reads and kept productive beta chains. Rows merge per CDR3 protein into single entries with the most common DNA and genes. The V and J calls reflect TCRdb's pipeline rather than the authors' work. This sample is represented by fewer than 550,000 distinct CDR3 sequences; approximately 25% of them were singletons. Jointly, the top ten make up roughly 12% of the sample.

This clonotype has a count of ten or more. Its specific antigen is unknown. The sample holds no much larger clone one base away, and base qualities are not on file. The sequence links TRBV11-2 to TRBJ2-7; TRBD1 matches 9 bases in the middle. Input material: blood. This clonotype was sampled from a woman aged 25-40 years with Graves' ophthalmopathy. CDR3 reads: CASSLDRYRGQGEQYF. DNA sequence: TGTGCCAGCAGCTTAGATCGGTACAGGGGGCAGGGAGAGCAGTACTTC.